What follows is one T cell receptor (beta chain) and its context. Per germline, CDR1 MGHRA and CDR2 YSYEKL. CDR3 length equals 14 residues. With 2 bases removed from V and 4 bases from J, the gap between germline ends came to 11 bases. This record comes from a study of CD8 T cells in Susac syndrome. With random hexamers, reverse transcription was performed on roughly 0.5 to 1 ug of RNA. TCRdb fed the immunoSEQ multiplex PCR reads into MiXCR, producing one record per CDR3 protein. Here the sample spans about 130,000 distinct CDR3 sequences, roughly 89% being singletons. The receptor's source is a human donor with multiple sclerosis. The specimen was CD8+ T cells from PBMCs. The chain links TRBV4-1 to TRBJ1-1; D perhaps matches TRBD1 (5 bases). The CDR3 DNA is TGCGCCAGCAGCCAAACGCACGGGACCACTGAAGCTTTCTTT. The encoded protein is CASSQTHGTTEAFF.